A single sample gave rise to the 12 T cell receptor beta chains below, sequenced in a study of T cell responses to AZD1222 COVID-19 vaccine. Repertoires were generated with immunoSEQ multiplex PCR, while TCRdb's copy carries only in-frame clones and drops some. The profile shows around 200,000 clones, about 86% of them singletons. Source: peripheral blood, taken on day 0 of AZD1222 vaccination. The receptors here all came from an adult in good health.

V usage is TRBV18 and J usage is TRBJ2-7, with 10 nucleotides matching TRBD2. Germline assignment: CDR1 KGHSH and CDR2 LQKENI. Trimming at V came to 6 bases and at J to 5 bases, leaving 7 bases not matched to a gene. This CDR3 contains 14 residues. The CDR3 DNA is TGTGCCAGCTCGCCCAGCGGGAGGGCCCACGAGCAGTACTTC. This translates into CASSPSGRAHEQYF.

The CDR3: CASSIPGALCSYNSPLHF. The CDR3 DNA follows: TGTGCCAGCAGCATCCCGGGGGCTCTTTGCTCCTATAATTCACCCCTCCACTTT. J is TRBJ1-6 and V is TRBV21-1. TRBV21-1 is recorded as a pseudogene. The CDR3 has 18 residues.

The V and J genes are TRBV29-1 and TRBJ2-7; D is perhaps TRBD2 (6 bases). CDR1 is SQVTM, CDR2 ANQGSEA, per germline. This CDR3 spans 13 amino acids. V lost 8 bases and J lost 3, with 17 bases in between. The CDR3 nucleotides read TGCAGCCTCCGCGAGCGGGCCAACTACGAGCAGTACTTC. It translates to CSLRERANYEQYF.

The rearrangement links TRBV7-6 to TRBJ2-5; D is unclear. The CDR3 sequence is 11 residues long. The germline CDR1 and CDR2 sequences are SGHVS and FNYEAQ. The V end was cut by 2 bases, the J end by 2 bases, with 0 bases between. The CDR3, as DNA: TGTGCCAGCAGCTTACAAGAGACCCAGTACTTC. Translating gives CASSLQETQYF.

The chain is built from TRBV6-5 and TRBJ2-3; unclear D gene. This CDR3 contains 13 residues. CDR1 is MNHEY and CDR2 is SVGAGI in the germline V gene. Trimming pared 6 bases from V and 2 bases from J, leaving 9 bases between. The CDR3 reads CASRTPSTDTQYF. The CDR3 region has the DNA TGTGCCAGCAGGACACCATCCACAGATACGCAGTATTTT.

The chain uses TRBV6-5 and TRBJ1-5, with 9 bases fitting TRBD1. From germline, CDR1 is MNHEY and CDR2 SVGAGI. The CDR3 loop spans 14 amino acids. The CDR3 DNA sequence: TGTTTTACCGGGACAGGGTATAGCAATCAGCCCCAGCATTTT. Its protein product is CFTGTGYSNQPQHF.

The J gene is TRBJ2-7, the V gene TRBV28; D is unresolved. Germline V lookup: CDR1 MDHEN, CDR2 SYDVKM. Trimming shortened V by 3 bases and J by 4 bases, and 19 bases separated the two germline ends. CDR3 size: 16 residues. The chain's CDR3 is CASSFDGQPYSYEQYF. CDR3 DNA sequence: TGTGCCAGCAGTTTCGATGGTCAACCGTATTCATACGAGCAGTACTTC.

The chain couples TRBV2 to TRBJ1-6; D ambiguous. CDR3 length: 17 residues. The V and J ends lost 6 bases and 5 bases respectively, with 20 bases between them. Germline V lookup: CDR1 SNHLY, CDR2 FYNNEI. This CDR3 is CASRGNDWGRNNSPLHF. CDR3 nucleotide sequence: TGTGCCAGCAGAGGTAACGACTGGGGTAGAAATAATTCACCCCTCCACTTT.

CDR3 nucleotides: TGTGCCAGCAGCTTTGCAGGGTACAATGAGCAGTTCTTC. Its protein product is CASSFAGYNEQFF. The genes are TRBV11-2 and TRBJ2-1; possible D gene TRBD1, 5 bases. The CDR3 totals 13 residues. V dropped 3 bases and J dropped 4 bases, with 7 bases sitting between them. From germline, CDR1 is SGHAT and CDR2 FQNNGV. Using reference TRBV11-2 and TRBJ2-1 for the parts outside the CDR3, the full variable domain is EAGVAQSPRYKIIEKRQSVAFWCNPISGHATLYWYQQILGQGPKLLIQFQNNGVVDDSQLPKDRFSAERLKGVDSTLKIQPAKLEDSAVYLCASSFAGYNEQFFGPGTRLTVL.

The CDR3: CASSSYGALGGYTF. The CDR3 DNA sequence: TGTGCCAGCAGCTCCTACGGGGCCTTGGGTGGCTACACCTTC. The chain links TRBV11-2 to TRBJ1-2; D might be TRBD1 (5 bases). V shed 4 bases and J shed 7 bases, with 16 bases lying between them. CDR1 is SGHAT, CDR2 FQNNGV, per germline. CDR3 length: 14 amino acids.

The chain carries TRBV25-1 and TRBJ1-5, with a possible D match to TRBD1 (5 bases). This CDR3 contains 14 residues. Germline CDR1 and CDR2: MGHDK and SYGVNS. V was cut by 7 bases and J by 2 bases, with 12 bases left in between. The CDR3 coding sequence is TGTGCCAGCACCGGGGCATCGGGCAATCAGCCCCAGCATTTT. Translation gives CASTGASGNQPQHF. The variable domain in full, completed from reference TRBV25-1 and TRBJ1-5, reads EADIYQTPRYLVIGTGKKITLECSQTMGHDKMYWYQQDPGMELHLIHYSYGVNSTEKGDLSSESTVSRIRTEHFPLTLESARPSHTSQYLCASTGASGNQPQHFGDGTRLSIL.

The genes are TRBV7-3 and TRBJ2-3; the match to TRBD1 covers 8 bases. J was trimmed by 4 bases and V by 3 bases; bases with no gene match: 6. Per the germline V gene, CDR1 is SGHTA and CDR2 is FQGTGA. CDR3 size: 15 residues. CDR3 amino acids: CASSLQGAGSDTQYF. As DNA, the CDR3 is TGTGCCAGCAGCTTGCAGGGGGCAGGGTCAGATACGCAGTATTTT.